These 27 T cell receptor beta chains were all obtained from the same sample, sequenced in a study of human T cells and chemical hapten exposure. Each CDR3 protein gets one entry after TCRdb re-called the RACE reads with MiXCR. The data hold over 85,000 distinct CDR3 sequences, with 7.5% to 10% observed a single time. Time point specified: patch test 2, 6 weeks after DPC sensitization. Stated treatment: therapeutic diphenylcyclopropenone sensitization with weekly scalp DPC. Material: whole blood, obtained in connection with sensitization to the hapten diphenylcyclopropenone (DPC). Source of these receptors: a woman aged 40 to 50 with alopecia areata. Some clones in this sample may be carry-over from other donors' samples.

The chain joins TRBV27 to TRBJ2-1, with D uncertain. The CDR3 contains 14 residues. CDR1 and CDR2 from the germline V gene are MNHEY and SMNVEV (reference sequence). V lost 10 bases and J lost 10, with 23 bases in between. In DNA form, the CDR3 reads TGTGCCACCCGCGGAGTCGCAAGTGTCGTGGAGCAGTTCTTC. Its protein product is CATRGVASVVEQFF.

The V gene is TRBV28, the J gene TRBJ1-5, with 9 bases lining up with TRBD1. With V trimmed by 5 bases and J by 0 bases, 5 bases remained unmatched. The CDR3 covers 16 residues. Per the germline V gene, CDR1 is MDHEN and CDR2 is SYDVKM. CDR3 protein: CASSAGTGYSNQPQHF. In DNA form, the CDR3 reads TGTGCCAGCAGTGCCGGGACAGGGTATAGCAATCAGCCCCAGCATTTT.

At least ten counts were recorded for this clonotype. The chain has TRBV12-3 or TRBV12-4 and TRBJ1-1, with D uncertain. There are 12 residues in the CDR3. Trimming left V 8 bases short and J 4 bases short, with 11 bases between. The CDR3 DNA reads TGTGCCAGCGACAAATCAGGCACTGAAGCTTTCTTT. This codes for CASDKSGTEAFF.

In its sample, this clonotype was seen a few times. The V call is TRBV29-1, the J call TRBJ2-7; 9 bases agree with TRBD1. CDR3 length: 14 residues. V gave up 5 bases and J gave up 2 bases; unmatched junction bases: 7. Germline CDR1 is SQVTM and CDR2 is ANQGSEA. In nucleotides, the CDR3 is TGCAGCGTTTCCCAACAGGGGGCGGCCTACGAGCAGTACTTC. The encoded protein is CSVSQQGAAYEQYF.

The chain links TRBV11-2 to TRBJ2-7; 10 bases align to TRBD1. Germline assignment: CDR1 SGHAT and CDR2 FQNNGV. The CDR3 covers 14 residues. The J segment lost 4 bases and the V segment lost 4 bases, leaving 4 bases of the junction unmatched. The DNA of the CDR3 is TGTGCCAGCAGCTCCGGACAGGGGGTGTACGAGCAGTACTTC. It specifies CASSSGQGVYEQYF.

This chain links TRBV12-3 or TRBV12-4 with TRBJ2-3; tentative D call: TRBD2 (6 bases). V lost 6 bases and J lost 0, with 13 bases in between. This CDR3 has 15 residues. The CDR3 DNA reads TGTGCCAGCAGCTCCCGGGACTTTAGCACAGATACGCAGTATTTT. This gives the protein CASSSRDFSTDTQYF.

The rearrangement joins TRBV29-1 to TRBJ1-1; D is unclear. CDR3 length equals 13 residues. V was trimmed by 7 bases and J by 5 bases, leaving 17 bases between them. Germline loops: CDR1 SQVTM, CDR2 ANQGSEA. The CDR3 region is CSACKQERTEAFF. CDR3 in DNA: TGCAGCGCCTGCAAACAAGAGAGGACTGAAGCTTTCTTT.

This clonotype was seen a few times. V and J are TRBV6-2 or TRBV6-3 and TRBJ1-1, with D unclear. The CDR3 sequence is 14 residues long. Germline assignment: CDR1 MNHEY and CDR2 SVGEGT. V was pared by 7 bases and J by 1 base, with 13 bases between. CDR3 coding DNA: TGTGCCAGCACCCCCCATATTGAGAACACTGAAGCTTTCTTT. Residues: CASTPHIENTEAFF.

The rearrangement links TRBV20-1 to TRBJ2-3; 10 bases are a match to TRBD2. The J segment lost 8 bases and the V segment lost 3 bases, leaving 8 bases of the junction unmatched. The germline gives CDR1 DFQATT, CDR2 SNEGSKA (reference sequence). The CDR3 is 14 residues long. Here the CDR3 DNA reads TGCAGTGCTAGGACTAGCGGGTATCGGGGTACGCAGTATTTT. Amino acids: CSARTSGYRGTQYF.

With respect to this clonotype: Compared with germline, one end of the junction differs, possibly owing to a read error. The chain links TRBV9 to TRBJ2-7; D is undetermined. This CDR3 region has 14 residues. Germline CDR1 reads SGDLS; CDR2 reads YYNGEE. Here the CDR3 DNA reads TGTGCCAGCAGCGTAGGCCCGCTCTCCAACGAGCAGTACTTC. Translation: CASSVGPLSNEQYF.

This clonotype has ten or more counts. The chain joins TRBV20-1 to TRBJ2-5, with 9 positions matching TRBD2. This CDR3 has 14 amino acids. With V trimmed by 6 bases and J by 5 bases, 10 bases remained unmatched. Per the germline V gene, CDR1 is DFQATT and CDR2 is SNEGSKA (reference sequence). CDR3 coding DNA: TGCAGTGCCTCTATAGCGGGAGAGGGTGAGACCCAGTACTTC. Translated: CSASIAGEGETQYF.

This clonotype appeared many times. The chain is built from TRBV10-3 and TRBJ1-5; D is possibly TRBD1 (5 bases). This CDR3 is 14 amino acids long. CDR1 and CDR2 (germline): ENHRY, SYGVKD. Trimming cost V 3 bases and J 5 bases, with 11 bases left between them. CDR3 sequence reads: CAISDRVYDQPQHF. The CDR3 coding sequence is TGTGCCATCAGTGACAGGGTATACGATCAGCCCCAGCATTTT.

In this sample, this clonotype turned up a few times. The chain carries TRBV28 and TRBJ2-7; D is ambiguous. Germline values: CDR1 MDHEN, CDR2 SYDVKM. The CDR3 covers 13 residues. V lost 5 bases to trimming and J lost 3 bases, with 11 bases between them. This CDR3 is CASSITVGYEQYF. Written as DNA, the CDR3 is TGTGCCAGCAGTATTACAGTCGGCTACGAGCAGTACTTC.

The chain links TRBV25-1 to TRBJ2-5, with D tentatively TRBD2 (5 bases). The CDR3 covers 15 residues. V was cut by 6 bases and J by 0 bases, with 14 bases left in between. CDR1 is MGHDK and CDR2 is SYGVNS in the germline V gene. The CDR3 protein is CASRLEDGYQETQYF. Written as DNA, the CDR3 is TGTGCCAGCAGATTGGAGGACGGGTACCAAGAGACCCAGTACTTC.

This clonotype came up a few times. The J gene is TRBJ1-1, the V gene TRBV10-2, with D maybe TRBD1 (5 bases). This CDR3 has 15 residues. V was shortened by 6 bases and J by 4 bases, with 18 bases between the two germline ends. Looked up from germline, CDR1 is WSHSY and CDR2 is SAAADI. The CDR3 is CASSGRGAEITEAFF. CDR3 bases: TGCGCCAGCAGCGGACGAGGGGCTGAGATCACTGAAGCTTTCTTT.

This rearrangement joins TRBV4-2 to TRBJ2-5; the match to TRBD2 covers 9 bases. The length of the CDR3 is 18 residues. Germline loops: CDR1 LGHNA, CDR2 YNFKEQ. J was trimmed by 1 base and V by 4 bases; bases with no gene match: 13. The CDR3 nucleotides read TGTGCCAGCAGCCCCCGAGGTAGCGGGAGCGGTATCCAAGAGACCCAGTACTTC. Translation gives CASSPRGSGSGIQETQYF.

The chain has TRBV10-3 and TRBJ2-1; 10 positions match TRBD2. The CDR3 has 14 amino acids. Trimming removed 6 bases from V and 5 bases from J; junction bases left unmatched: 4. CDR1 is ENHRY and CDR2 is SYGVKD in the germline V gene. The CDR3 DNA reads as TGTGCCATCAGCACTAGCGGGGACAACAATGAGCAGTTCTTC. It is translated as CAISTSGDNNEQFF.

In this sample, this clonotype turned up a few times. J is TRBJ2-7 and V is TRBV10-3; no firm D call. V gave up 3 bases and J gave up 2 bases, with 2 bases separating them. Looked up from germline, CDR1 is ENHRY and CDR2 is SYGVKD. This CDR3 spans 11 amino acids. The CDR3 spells CAISDPYEQYF. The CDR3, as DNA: TGTGCCATCAGTGACCCCTACGAGCAGTACTTC.

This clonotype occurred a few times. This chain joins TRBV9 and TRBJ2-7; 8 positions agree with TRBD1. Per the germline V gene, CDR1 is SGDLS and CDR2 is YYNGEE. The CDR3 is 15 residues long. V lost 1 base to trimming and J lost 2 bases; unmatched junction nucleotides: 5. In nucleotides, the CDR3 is TGTGCCAGCAGCGTAAACCCGGGACAGGCCTACGAGCAGTACTTC. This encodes CASSVNPGQAYEQYF.

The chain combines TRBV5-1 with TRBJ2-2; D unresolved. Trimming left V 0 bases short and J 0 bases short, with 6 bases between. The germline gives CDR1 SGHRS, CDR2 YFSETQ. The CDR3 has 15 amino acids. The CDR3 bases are TGCGCCAGCAGCTTGGCCCAGACGAACACCGGGGAGCTGTTTTTT. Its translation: CASSLAQTNTGELFF.

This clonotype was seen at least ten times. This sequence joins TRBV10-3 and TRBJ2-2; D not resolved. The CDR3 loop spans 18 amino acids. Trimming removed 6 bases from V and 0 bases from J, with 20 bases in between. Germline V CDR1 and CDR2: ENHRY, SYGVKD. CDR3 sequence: CAISASNTQSSNTGELFF. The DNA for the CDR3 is TGTGCCATCAGCGCATCTAATACACAGAGTTCGAACACCGGGGAGCTGTTTTTT.

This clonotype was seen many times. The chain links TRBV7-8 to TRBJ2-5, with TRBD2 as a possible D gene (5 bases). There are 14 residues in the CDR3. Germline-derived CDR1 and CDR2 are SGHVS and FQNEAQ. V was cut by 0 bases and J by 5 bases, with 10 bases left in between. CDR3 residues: CASSLALARETQYF. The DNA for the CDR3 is TGTGCCAGCAGCTTAGCCCTAGCCAGGGAGACCCAGTACTTC. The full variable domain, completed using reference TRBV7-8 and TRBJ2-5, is GAGVSQSPRYKVAKRGQDVALRCDPISGHVSLFWYQQALGQGPEFLTYFQNEAQLDKSGLPSDRFFAERPEGSVSTLKIQRTQQEDSAVYLCASSLALARETQYFGPGTRLLVL.

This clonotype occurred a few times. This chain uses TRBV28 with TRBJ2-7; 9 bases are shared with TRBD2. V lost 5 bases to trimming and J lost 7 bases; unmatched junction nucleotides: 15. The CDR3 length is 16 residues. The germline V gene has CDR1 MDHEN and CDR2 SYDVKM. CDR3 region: CASSRQPGLAPQEQYF. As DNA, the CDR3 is TGTGCCAGCAGTCGACAACCGGGACTAGCTCCCCAAGAGCAGTACTTC.

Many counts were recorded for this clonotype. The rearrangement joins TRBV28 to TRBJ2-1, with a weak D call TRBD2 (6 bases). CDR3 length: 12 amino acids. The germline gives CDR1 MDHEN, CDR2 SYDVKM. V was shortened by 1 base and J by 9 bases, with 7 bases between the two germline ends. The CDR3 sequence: CASSLFGGEQFF. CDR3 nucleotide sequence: TGTGCCAGCAGTTTATTCGGGGGTGAGCAGTTCTTC.

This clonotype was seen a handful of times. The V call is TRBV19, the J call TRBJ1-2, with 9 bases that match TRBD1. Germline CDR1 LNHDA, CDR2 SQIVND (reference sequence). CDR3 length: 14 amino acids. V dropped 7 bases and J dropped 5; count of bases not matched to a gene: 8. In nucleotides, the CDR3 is TGTGCCAGTAATGACAACAGGGGGCTGTATGGCTACACCTTC. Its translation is CASNDNRGLYGYTF.

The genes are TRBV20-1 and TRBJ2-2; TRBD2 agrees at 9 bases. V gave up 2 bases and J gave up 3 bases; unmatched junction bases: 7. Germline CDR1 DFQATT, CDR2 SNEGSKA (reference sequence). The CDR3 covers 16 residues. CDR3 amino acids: CSARTAGGLYTGELFF. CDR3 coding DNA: TGCAGTGCTAGAACTGCGGGAGGGCTATACACCGGGGAGCTGTTTTTT.

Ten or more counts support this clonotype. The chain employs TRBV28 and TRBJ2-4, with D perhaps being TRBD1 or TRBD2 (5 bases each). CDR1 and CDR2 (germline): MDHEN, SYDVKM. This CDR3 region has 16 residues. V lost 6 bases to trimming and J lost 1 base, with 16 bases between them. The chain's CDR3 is CASSLGASGAKNIQYF. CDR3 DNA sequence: TGTGCCAGCAGCCTCGGGGCCTCAGGTGCCAAAAACATTCAGTACTTC.